These 15 T cell receptor beta chains were sequenced from one sample in a study of blood T cell repertoires in COVID-19. Generated by immunoSEQ multiplex PCR, the TCRdb table keeps only in-frame clones and is missing some. The sample carries 150,000 or so clones, 87% recorded once. Material: PBMCs or T cells enriched from blood (not recorded which). These receptor sequences come from a human donor with acute COVID-19. The donor label of this sample is uncertain.

This chain links TRBV11-2 with TRBJ2-4; 16 nucleotides agree with TRBD2. The CDR3 is made up of 15 amino acids. Looked up from germline, CDR1 is SGHAT and CDR2 is FQNNGV. After removal of 0 bases from V and 13 bases from J, the junction contained 3 bases not matched to a gene. The CDR3: CASSLELGLAGGQYF. For the CDR3, the DNA is TGTGCCAGCAGCTTAGAACTGGGACTAGCGGGGGGGCAGTACTTC.

This clone occurred a few times. V usage is TRBV30 and J usage is TRBJ1-6, with TRBD1 matching over 8 bases. The CDR3 has 14 amino acids. CDR1 GTSNPN and CDR2 SVGIG come from the germline V gene (reference sequence). Losses at the gene ends were 4 bases for V and 7 bases for J; bases not matched to a gene: 6. Here the CDR3 DNA reads TGTGCCTGGAACGGACAGGGTTGGAATTCACCCCTCCACTTT. Translated, it gives CAWNGQGWNSPLHF.

The chain joins TRBV18 to TRBJ1-3; TRBD1 is a possible D gene (6 bases). The CDR3 contains 16 residues. The V and J ends lost 3 bases and 0 bases respectively, with 12 bases between them. The germline gives CDR1 KGHSH, CDR2 LQKENI. In DNA form, the CDR3 reads TGTGCCAGCTCACCCCTGAGGGGGTCCTCTGGAAACACCATATATTTT. Translation: CASSPLRGSSGNTIYF.

This chain joins TRBV28 and TRBJ1-6; 7 bases are a match to TRBD1. V was pared by 7 bases and J by 6 bases, with 15 bases of the junction left unmatched. The CDR3 spans 17 residues. The germline CDR1 and CDR2 sequences are MDHEN and SYDVKM. The CDR3 DNA reads as TGTGCCAGCACCGTACCGTCCGGGACAGATGTTAATTCACCCCTCCACTTT. Translating gives CASTVPSGTDVNSPLHF.

There are a few counts of this clone. The same CDR3 can be traced to other DNA sequences in this sample. The rearrangement joins TRBV7-9 to TRBJ2-1, with 10 nucleotides matching TRBD2. Germline-derived CDR1 and CDR2 are SEHNR and FQNEAQ (reference sequence). V was pared by 5 bases and J by 2 bases, with 3 bases of the junction left unmatched. The CDR3 length is 15 residues. CDR3 nucleotides: TGTGCCAGCAGCCCTACTAGCGGGGCCTACAATGAGCAGTTCTTC. Its protein product is CASSPTSGAYNEQFF.

This sequence joins TRBV30 and TRBJ1-1; TRBD1 agrees at 9 bases. The CDR3 extends over 13 amino acids. After removal of 3 bases from V and 4 bases from J, the junction contained 3 bases not matched to a gene. Looked up from germline, CDR1 is GTSNPN and CDR2 is SVGIG (reference sequence). The CDR3 sequence: CAWSGTGITEAFF. CDR3 nucleotide sequence: TGTGCCTGGAGCGGGACAGGGATCACTGAAGCTTTCTTT.

V usage is TRBV30 and J usage is TRBJ2-2; a weak D match, TRBD2 (6 bases). V gave up 0 bases and J gave up 1 base, with 12 bases separating them. This CDR3 is built from 16 residues. CDR1 is GTSNPN and CDR2 is SVGIG in the germline V gene (reference sequence). The CDR3: CAWSVRGAGNTGELFF. The CDR3 bases are TGTGCCTGGAGTGTGCGGGGCGCGGGGAACACCGGGGAGCTGTTTTTT. Supplemented by reference TRBV30 and TRBJ2-2, the full variable domain reads SQTIHQWPATLVQPVGSPLSLECTVEGTSNPNLYWYRQAAGRGLQLLFYSVGIGQISSEVPQNLSASRPQDRQFILSSKKLLLSDSGFYLCAWSVRGAGNTGELFFGEGSRLTVL.

V usage is TRBV7-9 and J usage is TRBJ2-3; TRBD2 might be the D (6 bases). Trimming left V 1 base short and J 5 bases short, with 13 bases between. Germline CDR1 and CDR2: SEHNR and FQNEAQ (reference sequence). This CDR3 has 15 amino acids. This CDR3 reads CASSLVPGAKDTQYF. The CDR3 DNA sequence: TGTGCCAGCAGCTTAGTCCCGGGAGCCAAAGATACGCAGTATTTT.

This chain uses TRBV19 with TRBJ2-1, with D maybe TRBD1 (6 bases). Germline CDR1 is LNHDA and CDR2 is SQIVND (reference sequence). The CDR3 length is 13 residues. Deletions cut 7 bases from V and 6 bases from J, with 13 bases between. CDR3 protein: CASTMGAANEQFF. CDR3 nucleotide sequence: TGTGCCAGTACTATGGGGGCGGCCAATGAGCAGTTCTTC.

The chain has TRBV4-3 and TRBJ2-7, with D possibly TRBD1 on 6 matching bases. The CDR3 covers 14 residues. V was cut by 4 bases and J by 3 bases, with 13 bases left in between. Germline CDR1 reads LGHNA; CDR2 reads YSLEER. The CDR3 nucleotides read TGCGCCAGCAGCCGTATCAGGGGCTACTACGAGCAGTACTTC. Translated, it gives CASSRIRGYYEQYF.

CDR3 in DNA: TGTGCCAGTAGACCAGACAGGACCAGTGGGCCCCAGCATTTT. Residues: CASRPDRTSGPQHF. This rearrangement joins TRBV19 to TRBJ1-5; D possibly corresponds to TRBD1 (6 bases). Trimming stripped 6 bases from V and 9 bases from J, with 18 bases between. The CDR3 loop spans 14 amino acids. CDR1 is LNHDA and CDR2 is SQIVND in the germline V gene (reference sequence).

The chain combines TRBV6-4 with TRBJ1-2; D gene ambiguous. Germline values: CDR1 MRHNA, CDR2 SNTAGT. V shed 6 bases and J shed 0 bases, with 11 bases lying between them. The CDR3 runs 14 residues. CDR3 residues: CASSPGEANYGYTF. The CDR3 bases are TGTGCCAGCAGCCCCGGGGAGGCTAACTATGGCTACACCTTC.

J is TRBJ2-7 and V is TRBV4-1; tentatively, D is TRBD1 (5 bases). Germline V CDR1 and CDR2: MGHRA, YSYEKL. V was trimmed by 2 bases and J by 2 bases, leaving 7 bases between them. The CDR3 loop spans 13 amino acids. DNA for the CDR3: TGCGCCAGCAGCCAAAAGGGGACCTACGAGCAGTACTTC. Amino acid sequence: CASSQKGTYEQYF.

The chain is built from TRBV9 and TRBJ2-5; TRBD2 matches 7 bases. The germline V gene has CDR1 SGDLS and CDR2 YYNGEE. Trimming at V came to 4 bases and at J to 1 base, leaving 7 bases not matched to a gene. The CDR3 runs 15 residues. The DNA for the CDR3 is TGTGCCAGCAGCCTAAGACGGGGGGTCCAAGAGACCCAGTACTTC. This sequence encodes CASSLRRGVQETQYF.

This clone was seen a single time. The chain combines TRBV5-6 with TRBJ1-2; unclear D gene. The CDR3 length is 16 residues. Trimming cost V 3 bases and J 0 bases, with 15 bases left between them. Germline CDR1 reads SGHDT; CDR2 reads YYEEEE. As DNA, the CDR3 is TGTGCCAGCAGCTCGGGAGCCGGTCTCGCTAACTATGGCTACACCTTC. This gives the protein CASSSGAGLANYGYTF.